This T cell receptor beta chain was sequenced in a study of blood T cell repertoires in COVID-19. Study information: Spain, Italy and the United States supplied samples that represented acute and convalescent COVID-19.

The length of the CDR3 is 13 residues. Trimming removed 6 bases from V and 1 base from J, with 9 bases in between. Germline loops: CDR1 LNHDA, CDR2 SQIVND (reference sequence). Assignments of participants to cohorts depended upon their own reported clinical history. Only in-frame clones appear in the TCRdb table, and some are missing; sequencing was by immunoSEQ multiplex PCR. The table lists 170,000 or so clones, 88% of them singletons. The clonotype comes from a woman in her 50s who had recovered from COVID-19. The chain recombines TRBV19 with TRBJ1-1; tentatively, D is TRBD1 (6 bases). Sequences were obtained from PBMCs or T cells enriched from blood (not recorded which). CDR3 loop: CASRKQGNTEAFF. The CDR3, as DNA: TGTGCCAGTAGGAAACAGGGGAACACTGAAGCTTTCTTT.